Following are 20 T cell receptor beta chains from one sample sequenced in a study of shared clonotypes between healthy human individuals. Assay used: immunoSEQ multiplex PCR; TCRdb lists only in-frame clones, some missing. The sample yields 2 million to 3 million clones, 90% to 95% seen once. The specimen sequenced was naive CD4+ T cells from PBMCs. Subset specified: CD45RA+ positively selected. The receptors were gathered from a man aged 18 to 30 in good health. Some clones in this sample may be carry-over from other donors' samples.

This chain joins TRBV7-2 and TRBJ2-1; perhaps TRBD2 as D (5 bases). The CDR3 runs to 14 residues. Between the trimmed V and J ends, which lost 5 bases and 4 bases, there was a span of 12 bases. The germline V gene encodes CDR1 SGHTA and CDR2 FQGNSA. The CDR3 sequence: CASSATRLYNEQFF. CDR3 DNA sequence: TGTGCCAGCAGCGCCACTAGATTGTACAATGAGCAGTTCTTC.

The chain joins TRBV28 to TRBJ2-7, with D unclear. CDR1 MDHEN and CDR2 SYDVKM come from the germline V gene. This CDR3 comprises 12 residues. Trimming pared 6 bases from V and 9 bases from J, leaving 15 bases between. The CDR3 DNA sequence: TGTGCCAGCAGCTTGCGGCAACCGGCGCAGTACTTC. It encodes CASSLRQPAQYF.

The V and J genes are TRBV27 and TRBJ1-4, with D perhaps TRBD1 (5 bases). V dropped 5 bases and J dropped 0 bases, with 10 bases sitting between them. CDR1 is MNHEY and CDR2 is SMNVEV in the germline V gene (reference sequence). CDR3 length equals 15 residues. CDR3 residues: CASSRDGSTNEKLFF. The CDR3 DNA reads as TGTGCCAGCAGTAGGGACGGTTCAACTAATGAAAAACTGTTTTTT.

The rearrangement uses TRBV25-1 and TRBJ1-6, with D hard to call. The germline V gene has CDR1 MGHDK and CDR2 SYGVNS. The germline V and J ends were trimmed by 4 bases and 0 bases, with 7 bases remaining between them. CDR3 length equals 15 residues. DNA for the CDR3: TGTGCCAGCAGTGCCCAGAGCTCCTATAATTCACCCCTCCACTTT. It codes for CASSAQSSYNSPLHF.

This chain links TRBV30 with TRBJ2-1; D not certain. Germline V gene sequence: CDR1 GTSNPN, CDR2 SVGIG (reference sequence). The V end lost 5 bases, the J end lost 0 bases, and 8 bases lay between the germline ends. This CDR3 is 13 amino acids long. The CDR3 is CAWDFSSYNEQFF. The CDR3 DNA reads TGTGCCTGGGACTTCAGCTCCTACAATGAGCAGTTCTTC.

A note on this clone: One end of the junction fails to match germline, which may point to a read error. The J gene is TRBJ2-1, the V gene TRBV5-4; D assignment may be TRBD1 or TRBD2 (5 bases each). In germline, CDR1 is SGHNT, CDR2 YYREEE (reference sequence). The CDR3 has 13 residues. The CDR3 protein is CASSLSLGVEEFF. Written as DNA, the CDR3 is TGTGCCAGCAGCTTGTCGTTGGGGGTTGAGGAGTTCTTC.

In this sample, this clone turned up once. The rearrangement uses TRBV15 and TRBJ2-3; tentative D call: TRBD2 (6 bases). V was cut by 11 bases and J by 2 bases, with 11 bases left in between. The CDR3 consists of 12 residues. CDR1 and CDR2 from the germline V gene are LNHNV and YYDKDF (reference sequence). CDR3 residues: CAAGSLTDTQYF. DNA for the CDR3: TGTGCCGCGGGGTCACTCACAGATACGCAGTATTTT.

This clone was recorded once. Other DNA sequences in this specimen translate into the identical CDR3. CDR3 loop: CASSLGRTYEQYF. In DNA, the CDR3 is TGTGCCAGCAGCTTGGGGCGGACCTACGAGCAGTACTTC. This chain links TRBV7-2 with TRBJ2-7, with D possibly matching TRBD1 (5 bases). CDR3 length: 13 amino acids. The V end lost 3 bases, the J end lost 2 bases, and 8 bases lay between the germline ends. Germline V gene data show CDR1 as SGHTA and CDR2 as FQGNSA.

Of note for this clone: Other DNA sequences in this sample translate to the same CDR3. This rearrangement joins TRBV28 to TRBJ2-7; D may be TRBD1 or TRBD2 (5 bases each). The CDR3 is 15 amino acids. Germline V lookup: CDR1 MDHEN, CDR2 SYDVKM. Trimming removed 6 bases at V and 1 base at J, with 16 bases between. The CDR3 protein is CASSPGTLGSYEQYF. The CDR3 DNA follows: TGTGCCAGCAGCCCCGGGACCCTGGGTTCCTACGAGCAGTACTTC.

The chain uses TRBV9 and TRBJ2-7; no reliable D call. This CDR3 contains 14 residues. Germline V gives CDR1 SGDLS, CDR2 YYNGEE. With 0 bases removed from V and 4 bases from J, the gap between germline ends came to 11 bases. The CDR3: CASSVGQASYEQYF. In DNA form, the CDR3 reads TGTGCCAGCAGCGTAGGCCAGGCGAGTTACGAGCAGTACTTC.

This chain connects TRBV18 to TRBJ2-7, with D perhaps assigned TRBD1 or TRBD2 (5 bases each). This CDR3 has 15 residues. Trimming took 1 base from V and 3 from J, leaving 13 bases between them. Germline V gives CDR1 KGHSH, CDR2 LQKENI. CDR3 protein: CASSPLLGALYEQYF. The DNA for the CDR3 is TGTGCCAGCTCACCACTCCTCGGGGCCCTCTACGAGCAGTACTTC.

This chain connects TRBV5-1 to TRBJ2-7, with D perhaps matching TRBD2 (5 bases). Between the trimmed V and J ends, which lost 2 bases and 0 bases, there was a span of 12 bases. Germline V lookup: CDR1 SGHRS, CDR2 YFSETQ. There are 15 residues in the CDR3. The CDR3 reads CASSFSGPSSYEQYF. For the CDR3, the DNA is TGCGCCAGCAGCTTCAGCGGTCCCAGCTCCTACGAGCAGTACTTC.

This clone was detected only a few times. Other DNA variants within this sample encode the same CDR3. The CDR3 here is CSVGPEAFF. As DNA, the CDR3 is TGCAGCGTGGGGCCTGAAGCTTTCTTT. V gene TRBV29-1 combines with J gene TRBJ1-1; tentative D call: TRBD1 (5 bases). V was shortened by 6 bases and J by 6 bases, with 5 bases between the two germline ends. Germline V gene sequence: CDR1 SQVTM, CDR2 ANQGSEA. This CDR3 comprises 9 residues.

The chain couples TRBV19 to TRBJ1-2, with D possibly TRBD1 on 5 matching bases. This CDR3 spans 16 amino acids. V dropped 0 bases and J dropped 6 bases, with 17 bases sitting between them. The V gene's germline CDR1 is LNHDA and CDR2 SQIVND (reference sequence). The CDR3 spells CASSIEDTGGMDGYTF. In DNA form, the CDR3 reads TGTGCCAGTAGTATAGAGGACACCGGGGGAATGGATGGCTACACCTTC. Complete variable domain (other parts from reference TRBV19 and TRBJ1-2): DGGITQSPKYLFRKEGQNVTLSCEQNLNHDAMYWYRQDPGQGLRLIYYSQIVNDFQKGDIAEGYSVSREKKESFPLTVTSAQKNPTAFYLCASSIEDTGGMDGYTFGSGTRLTVV.

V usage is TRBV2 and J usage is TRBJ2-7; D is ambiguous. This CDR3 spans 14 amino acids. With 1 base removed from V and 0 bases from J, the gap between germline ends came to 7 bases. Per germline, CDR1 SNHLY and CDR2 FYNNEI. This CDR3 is CASSEERVSYEQYF. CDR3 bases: TGTGCCAGCAGTGAAGAAAGGGTCTCCTACGAGCAGTACTTC.

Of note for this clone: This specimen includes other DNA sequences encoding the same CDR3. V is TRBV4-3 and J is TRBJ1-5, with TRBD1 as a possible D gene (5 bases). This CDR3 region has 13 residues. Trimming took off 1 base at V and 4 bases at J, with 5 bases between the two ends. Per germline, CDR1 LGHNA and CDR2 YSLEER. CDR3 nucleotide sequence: TGCGCCAGCAGCCAAGGGGGGAATCAGCCCCAGCATTTT. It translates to CASSQGGNQPQHF.

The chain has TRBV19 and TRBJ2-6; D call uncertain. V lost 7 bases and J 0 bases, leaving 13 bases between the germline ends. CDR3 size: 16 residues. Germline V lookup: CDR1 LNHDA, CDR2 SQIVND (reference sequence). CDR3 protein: CASMPGRSSGANVLTF. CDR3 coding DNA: TGTGCCAGTATGCCAGGCAGGAGCTCTGGGGCCAACGTCCTGACTTTC. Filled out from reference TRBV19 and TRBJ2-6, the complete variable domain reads DGGITQSPKYLFRKEGQNVTLSCEQNLNHDAMYWYRQDPGQGLRLIYYSQIVNDFQKGDIAEGYSVSREKKESFPLTVTSAQKNPTAFYLCASMPGRSSGANVLTFGAGSRLTVL.

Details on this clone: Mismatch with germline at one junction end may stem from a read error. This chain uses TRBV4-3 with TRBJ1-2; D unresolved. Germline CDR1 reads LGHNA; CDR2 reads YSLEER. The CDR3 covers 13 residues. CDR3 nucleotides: TGCGCCAGCAGCAAAGAAATCGGTGGAGGCTACACCTTC. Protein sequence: CASSKEIGGGYTF.

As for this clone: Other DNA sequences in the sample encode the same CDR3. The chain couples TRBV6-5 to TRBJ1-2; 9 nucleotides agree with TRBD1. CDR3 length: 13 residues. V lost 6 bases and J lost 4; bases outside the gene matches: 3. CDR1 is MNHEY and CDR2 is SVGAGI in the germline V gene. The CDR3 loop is CASSPTGGYGYTF. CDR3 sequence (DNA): TGTGCCAGCAGCCCGACAGGGGGCTATGGCTACACCTTC.

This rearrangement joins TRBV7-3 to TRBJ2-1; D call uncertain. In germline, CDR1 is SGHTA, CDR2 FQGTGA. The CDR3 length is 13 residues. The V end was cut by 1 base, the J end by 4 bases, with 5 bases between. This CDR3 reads CASSLSEYNEQFF. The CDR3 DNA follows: TGTGCCAGCAGCTTAAGCGAGTACAATGAGCAGTTCTTC.